This entry is about one TCR beta chain. This clone was detected only a few times. Its specific antigen is unknown. The record has no base qualities; no much larger clone is one base away. This entry is derived from a study of T cells in localized non-small cell lung cancer (TCRdb year 2020). For the wider study: Comparing tumors with uninvolved tumor-adjacent lungs, the study looked at the T cell repertoires of 220 or so patients with early-stage NSCLC. Of the NSCLC patients, around 130 were male and approximately 110 were female, and the mean age was around 70 years. The cohort comprised roughly 220 treatment-naïve NSCLC patients with resected, localized lung tumors. The investigation overall reported the following: Multi-region tumor sequencing was not performed, so intratumor heterogeneity could not be excluded. A median of approximately 62 of the top 100 tumor clones turned up in the paired uninvolved adjacent lung, and about 28 of those clones also ranked among the top 100 of that same adjacent lung. Uninvolved tumor-adjacent lung showed the highest T cell clonality, higher than tumor, which suggests more focused antigenic responses in the uninvolved tumor-adjacent lung. Because the study design was exploratory, TCR variables were selected using unadjusted p-values without false-discovery rate correction. Longer overall survival was associated with higher T cell density in blood, whereas shorter survival was associated with higher clonality in adjacent lung.

At diagnosis, tumor, uninvolved tumor-adjacent lung and peripheral blood were collected and then preserved as a mix of FFPE and fresh-frozen material. For TCR repertoire profiling, blood samples were analyzed as peripheral blood mononuclear cells. Including cysteine and phenylalanine, the CDR3 has 15 amino acids. Kept here is only the CDR3 DNA, which spans 45 bases and is read in frame from base 1. For CDR1 and CDR2, the germline V gene lists SGHVS and FQNEAQ. Trimming takes 3 bases from V and 1 base from J, and the germline ends sit 12 bases apart. The immunoSEQ Assay was used to sequence TCR beta CDR3 regions from DNA. Concerning the study's data processing: T cell density was computed as TCR beta template counts normalized to usable DNA estimated by amplifying housekeeping genes. Richness was estimated with the preseqR package, extrapolating to 400,000 templates for PBMC samples and 120,000 templates for tissue samples. Clonality was taken to be one minus Pielou's evenness. Tissue-enriched TCRs were identified by differential abundance testing using productive amino-acid clonotypes, minimum total count 5 and alpha 0.1. The Jaccard Index and the Morisita Overlap Index were used to measure how much the repertoires overlapped between compartments. GLIPH grouped TCR beta CDR3s together with public tetramer-defined viral CDR3s, and a viral motif had to include at least three viral sequences and show V-gene enrichment. What TCRdb holds here is the immuneACCESS table cut down to in-frame rearrangements. Part of the clones is not present; checked against another copy, under half of the missing clones reflect an unresolved V gene, and the others are unexplained. Clonal size and the V and J genes are those of that table, whereas D and trimming came from the DNA. In all, the sample holds 41,000 or so clones, and about nine tenths of those were seen once. The ten top clones hold approximately 2.5% of the sample.

Recombination connected TRBV7-8 to TRBJ2-5, with the D gene possibly TRBD1 or TRBD2, each one fitting 5 bases. This clonotype originated in a female donor aged 60 or older with stage I squamous cell lung carcinoma. Sequences were derived from peripheral blood, sampled before any cancer treatment. The nucleotides are TGTGCCAGCAGCTTGGGGCTAGGGACCCAAGAGACCCAGTACTTC. Its protein is CASSLGLGTQETQYF.